The 12 T cell receptor beta chains listed next were all sequenced from one sample in a study of technical replicates of blood from a few donors. The protocol was immunoSEQ multiplex PCR, while the TCRdb copy is restricted to in-frame clones and leaves out a portion. The data show some 90,000 clones, 95% seen once. Sequencing was done on a sample of T cells isolated from PBMCs. The source is a human donor in good health.

The chain couples TRBV7-9 to TRBJ2-5; perhaps TRBD1 as D (5 bases). Germline V gives CDR1 SEHNR, CDR2 FQNEAQ (reference sequence). The CDR3 has 13 residues. Trimming removed 5 bases at V and 2 bases at J, with 9 bases between. The CDR3 DNA reads TGTGCCAGCAGCCAACAGGAGCAAGAGACCCAGTACTTC. This translates into CASSQQEQETQYF.

The chain recombines TRBV28 with TRBJ2-5, with TRBD2 as a possible D gene (5 bases). This CDR3 has 12 residues. Germline V gene lookup returns CDR1 MDHEN and CDR2 SYDVKM. V lost 7 bases and J 7 bases, leaving 13 bases between the germline ends. CDR3 sequence (DNA): TGTGCCAGCAACCTGGACCGGGGGACCCAGTACTTC. Translating it yields CASNLDRGTQYF.

This chain joins TRBV7-2 and TRBJ2-5, with 8 bases aligning to TRBD2. CDR3 length: 14 amino acids. From germline, CDR1 is SGHTA and CDR2 FQGNSA. Germline trimming cut 7 bases from V and 2 bases from J; bases unmatched to any gene: 6. The CDR3 bases are TGTGCCAGCACCCAAGTAGCGGGGCAAGAGACCCAGTACTTC. It is translated as CASTQVAGQETQYF.

The CDR3 here is CASSLRSGGTNTGELFF. The CDR3 DNA sequence: TGTGCCAGCAGCTTAAGGTCGGGGGGGACGAACACCGGGGAGCTGTTTTTT. The chain has TRBV7-8 and TRBJ2-2; 8 bases fit TRBD2. V was pared by 2 bases and J by 0 bases, with 5 bases of the junction left unmatched. CDR1 and CDR2 from the germline V gene are SGHVS and FQNEAQ. The CDR3 extends over 17 amino acids.

The chain links TRBV28 to TRBJ1-2; D unresolved. Germline assignment: CDR1 MDHEN and CDR2 SYDVKM. This CDR3 is built from 19 residues. Trimming shortened V by 10 bases and J by 1 base, and 31 bases separated the two germline ends. CDR3 DNA sequence: TGTGCCATCCAACCCTCAACAGTTTCCAAAACTTCAAATAACTATGGCTACACCTTC. It encodes CAIQPSTVSKTSNNYGYTF.

The rearrangement links TRBV7-9 to TRBJ1-4, with TRBD1 matching 10 bases. J was trimmed by 6 bases and V by 3 bases; bases with no gene match: 7. CDR1 and CDR2 (germline): SEHNR, FQNEAQ (reference sequence). The CDR3 has 16 residues. DNA of the CDR3: TGTGCCAGCAGCTTGGCTCCGGGACAGGGGTATGAAAAACTGTTTTTT. Its protein is CASSLAPGQGYEKLFF.

V is TRBV5-4 and J is TRBJ2-2; 12 nucleotides agree with TRBD2. V shed 2 bases, J shed 6 bases, and the junction held 2 bases outside the gene matches. The CDR3 is 15 residues long. Germline V gene lookup returns CDR1 SGHNT and CDR2 YYREEE (reference sequence). This CDR3 is CASSLSSGRAGELFF. CDR3 coding DNA: TGTGCCAGCAGCTTATCTAGCGGGAGGGCCGGGGAGCTGTTTTTT.

Regarding this clone: A junction boundary mismatches the germline segment, possibly from a read error. The V gene is TRBV5-5, the J gene TRBJ1-2; D unclear. Germline-derived CDR1 and CDR2 are SGHKS and YYEKEE (reference sequence). This CDR3 has 13 amino acids. CDR3 nucleotides: TGTGCCAGCAGCTTGGGGTCTAACTATGGCTACACTTTC. This encodes CASSLGSNYGYTF.

This rearrangement joins TRBV6-1 to TRBJ2-7, with TRBD1 identical over 7 bases. CDR1 and CDR2 (germline): MNHNS, SASEGT. This CDR3 has 15 amino acids. Trimming took 1 base from V and 2 from J; bases not matched to a gene: 5. The CDR3 sequence: CASSEEGQRTYEQYF. CDR3 in DNA: TGTGCCAGCAGTGAAGAGGGACAGCGCACCTACGAGCAGTACTTC.

The chain employs TRBV10-1 and TRBJ2-3, with D tentatively TRBD1 (5 bases). Deletions cut 0 bases from V and 2 bases from J, with 9 bases between. Per the germline V gene, CDR1 is WNHNN and CDR2 is SYGVQD (reference sequence). The CDR3 length is 15 residues. As DNA, the CDR3 is TGCGCCAGCAGTGAGTCTGGGGCGAACACAGATACGCAGTATTTT. This gives the protein CASSESGANTDTQYF.

J is TRBJ1-1 and V is TRBV19; perhaps TRBD1 as D (5 bases). CDR1 and CDR2 (germline): LNHDA, SQIVND (reference sequence). V lost 5 bases, J lost 3 bases, and 19 bases lay in between. The CDR3 spans 16 residues. Here the CDR3 reads CASSPSTVSADTEAFF. The CDR3 coding sequence is TGTGCCAGTAGTCCGTCGACAGTTTCGGCGGACACTGAAGCTTTCTTT.

The J gene is TRBJ1-2, the V gene TRBV30, with D possibly TRBD1 on 6 matching bases. CDR1 is GTSNPN and CDR2 is SVGIG in the germline V gene (reference sequence). Trimming shortened V by 2 bases and J by 7 bases, and 11 bases separated the two germline ends. The CDR3 sequence is 12 residues long. This CDR3 is CAWSMWTAGYTF. CDR3 DNA sequence: TGTGCCTGGAGTATGTGGACAGCTGGCTACACCTTC.